One and the same sample provided the 20 T cell receptor beta chains below, sequenced in a study of shared clonotypes between healthy human individuals. Naive CD8 cells, CD45RO-negative and positively selected for CCR7, excluded terminally differentiated effector memory CD45RA+ cells. TCRdb keeps only in-frame clones here, not all; method: immunoSEQ multiplex PCR. The sample carries 2 million or so clones, around 96% recorded once. What was sequenced was naive CD8+ T cells sorted from blood. The receptors derive from a man in his late teens or twenties in good health.

The table lists this clone with a few counts. In DNA form, the CDR3 reads TGTGCCAGTAGTACCCAGGACAGGATGAACACTGAAGCTTTCTTT. Translated, it gives CASSTQDRMNTEAFF. The rearrangement links TRBV19 to TRBJ1-1; TRBD1 matches 7 bases. The CDR3 totals 15 residues. V was pared by 4 bases and J by 0 bases, with 5 bases of the junction left unmatched. The germline CDR1 and CDR2 sequences are LNHDA and SQIVND (reference sequence). The whole variable domain, remainder taken from reference TRBV19 and TRBJ1-1, is DGGITQSPKYLFRKEGQNVTLSCEQNLNHDAMYWYRQDPGQGLRLIYYSQIVNDFQKGDIAEGYSVSREKKESFPLTVTSAQKNPTAFYLCASSTQDRMNTEAFFGQGTRLTVV.

The chain recombines TRBV28 with TRBJ1-6; D is undetermined. The CDR3 runs 15 residues. CDR1 is MDHEN, CDR2 SYDVKM, per germline. V was trimmed by 2 bases and J by 7 bases, leaving 12 bases between them. Here the CDR3 DNA reads TGTGCCAGCAGTTTAGGTGGCAGCGAGAATTCACCCCTCCACTTT. This encodes CASSLGGSENSPLHF.

The chain couples TRBV19 to TRBJ2-7, with TRBD2 matching over 10 bases. J was trimmed by 5 bases and V by 8 bases; bases with no gene match: 9. CDR3 length: 14 amino acids. CDR1 is LNHDA and CDR2 is SQIVND in the germline V gene (reference sequence). The CDR3 DNA follows: TGTGCCAGTCGACCGGGACTAGCGTACAACGAGCAGTACTTC. Its protein is CASRPGLAYNEQYF.

The genes are TRBV14 and TRBJ1-1, with D possibly being TRBD1 (6 bases). The CDR3 is 14 residues long. CDR1 and CDR2 (germline): SGHDN, FVKESK. With 5 bases removed from V and 4 bases from J, the gap between germline ends came to 14 bases. The CDR3 DNA reads as TGTGCCAGCAGCATACTAGGGGGTCTCACTGAAGCTTTCTTT. This sequence encodes CASSILGGLTEAFF.

The chain is built from TRBV27 and TRBJ2-7; the D gene could be TRBD1 or TRBD2 (5 bases each). Germline V gene sequence: CDR1 MNHEY, CDR2 SMNVEV (reference sequence). CDR3 length: 14 residues. V lost 8 bases and J lost 2, with 16 bases in between. CDR3: CASAAGTATYEQYF. CDR3 DNA sequence: TGTGCCAGCGCAGCCGGGACCGCTACCTACGAGCAGTACTTC.

This chain links TRBV7-9 with TRBJ2-7; perhaps TRBD1 as D (5 bases). This CDR3 comprises 15 residues. Germline-derived CDR1 and CDR2 are SEHNR and FQNEAQ (reference sequence). Deletions cut 1 base from V and 1 base from J, with 11 bases between. CDR3 in amino acids: CASSLVGVLSYEQYF. In nucleotides, the CDR3 is TGTGCCAGCAGCTTAGTAGGGGTCCTTTCCTACGAGCAGTACTTC.

The chain joins TRBV29-1 to TRBJ2-1; D remains unclear. CDR1 and CDR2 (germline): SQVTM, ANQGSEA. Trimming stripped 0 bases from V and 4 bases from J, with 10 bases between. The CDR3 loop spans 14 amino acids. CDR3 protein: CSVEDQVVYNEQFF. CDR3 in DNA: TGCAGCGTTGAAGATCAGGTAGTGTACAATGAGCAGTTCTTC.

This sequence joins TRBV11-3 and TRBJ1-1; D might be TRBD1 (5 bases). The length of the CDR3 is 12 residues. Germline CDR1 reads SGHNT; CDR2 reads YENEEA. Trimming took 5 bases from V and 7 from J, leaving 11 bases between them. The CDR3 protein is CASSPGGGEAFF. As DNA, the CDR3 is TGTGCCAGCAGCCCGGGCGGGGGTGAAGCTTTCTTT.

The V gene is TRBV14, the J gene TRBJ1-1; D ambiguous. The CDR3 consists of 13 residues. Per the germline V gene, CDR1 is SGHDN and CDR2 is FVKESK. Between the trimmed V and J ends, which lost 4 bases and 6 bases, there was a span of 12 bases. The CDR3: CASSREWLSEAFF. CDR3 coding DNA: TGTGCCAGCAGCCGCGAATGGTTGTCTGAAGCTTTCTTT.

As concerns this clone: At the DNA level, this CDR3 is encoded by other sequences in the same sample as well. J is TRBJ2-7 and V is TRBV7-9; no clear D gene. The CDR3 runs to 13 residues. Germline V gene data show CDR1 as SEHNR and CDR2 as FQNEAQ (reference sequence). V was clipped by 4 bases and J by 4 bases, with 11 bases between them. CDR3 in DNA: TGTGCCAGCAGCTCGGGTGGCCCTTACGAGCAGTACTTC. Its translation is CASSSGGPYEQYF.

This chain links TRBV28 with TRBJ2-2; D unclear. Germline CDR1 is MDHEN and CDR2 is SYDVKM. There are 14 residues in the CDR3. Trimming took 4 bases from V and 4 from J, leaving 10 bases between them. The chain's CDR3 is CASSSSGLTGELFF. CDR3 DNA sequence: TGTGCCAGCAGTTCCTCTGGGCTCACCGGGGAGCTGTTTTTT.

V is TRBV4-1 and J is TRBJ2-5; the D call may be TRBD1 or TRBD2 (6 bases each). The CDR3 runs to 14 residues. Germline-derived CDR1 and CDR2 are MGHRA and YSYEKL. V was clipped by 4 bases and J by 5 bases, with 14 bases between them. CDR3 sequence (DNA): TGCGCCAGCAGCCCAGGTGGGGGGCTGGAGACCCAGTACTTC. This sequence encodes CASSPGGGLETQYF.

This clone was found a few times. V usage is TRBV7-9 and J usage is TRBJ2-6, with D possibly matching TRBD1 (5 bases). CDR3 length: 16 amino acids. The germline V gene encodes CDR1 SEHNR and CDR2 FQNEAQ (reference sequence). Deletions cut 3 bases from V and 0 bases from J, with 9 bases between. The CDR3 sequence is CASSLLGRSGANVLTF. Written as DNA, the CDR3 is TGTGCCAGCAGCTTGTTGGGGCGCTCTGGGGCCAACGTCCTGACTTTC. Variable domain in full (rest from reference TRBV7-9 and TRBJ2-6): DTGVSQNPRHKITKRGQNVTFRCDPISEHNRLYWYRQTLGQGPEFLTYFQNEAQLEKSRLLSDRFSAERPKGSFSTLEIQRTEQGDSAMYLCASSLLGRSGANVLTFGAGSRLTVL.

V usage is TRBV7-8 and J usage is TRBJ2-7, with a tentative D call TRBD1 (6 bases). The germline V gene has CDR1 SGHVS and CDR2 FQNEAQ. The ends were cut back, 5 bases at V and 0 bases at J, with 11 bases in the middle. This CDR3 contains 14 residues. The CDR3 here is CASSHQGSSYEQYF. The CDR3 coding sequence is TGTGCCAGCAGCCATCAGGGGAGCTCCTACGAGCAGTACTTC.

This rearrangement joins TRBV5-1 to TRBJ2-7; perhaps TRBD2 as D (5 bases). The germline V gene has CDR1 SGHRS and CDR2 YFSETQ. The CDR3 is made up of 11 amino acids. Trimming stripped 6 bases from V and 3 bases from J, with 7 bases between. The CDR3 DNA sequence: TGCGCCAGCAAGAGGGACTACGAGCAGTACTTC. It yields the protein CASKRDYEQYF.

Comments on this clone: The same CDR3 arises from other DNA sequences in this sample as well. The J gene is TRBJ1-2, the V gene TRBV19; D is ambiguous. Trimming pared 3 bases from V and 4 bases from J, leaving 15 bases between. The CDR3 loop spans 15 amino acids. In germline, CDR1 is LNHDA, CDR2 SQIVND (reference sequence). CDR3 amino acids: CASSIFRDRTYGYTF. The CDR3 DNA reads as TGTGCCAGTAGTATTTTCAGAGACCGTACCTATGGCTACACCTTC.

This clone was counted once. The chain is built from TRBV10-2 and TRBJ2-3; 8 positions agree with TRBD1. The CDR3 runs 14 residues. With 3 bases clipped from V and 6 bases from J, the junction kept 5 bases outside the gene matches. CDR1 and CDR2 from the germline V gene are WSHSY and SAAADI. The CDR3 loop is CASSDRGLEDTQYF. CDR3 sequence (DNA): TGCGCCAGCAGTGACAGGGGGCTTGAGGATACGCAGTATTTT.

The genes are TRBV4-3 and TRBJ2-2; no reliable D call. The CDR3 is 15 residues long. Per germline, CDR1 LGHNA and CDR2 YSLEER. V lost 3 bases to trimming and J lost 6 bases, with 14 bases between them. For the CDR3, the DNA is TGCGCCAGCAGCCACTTATACAGAGACTCCGGGGAGCTGTTTTTT. Protein product: CASSHLYRDSGELFF.

Comment on this clone: The same CDR3 can be traced to other DNA sequences in this sample. This chain joins TRBV7-9 and TRBJ2-7, with no clear D. The CDR3 spans 13 residues. Trimming removed 2 bases at V and 2 bases at J, with 7 bases between. From germline, CDR1 is SEHNR and CDR2 FQNEAQ (reference sequence). In DNA, the CDR3 is TGTGCCAGCAGCTTATCCCTTACCTACGAGCAGTACTTC. Its translation is CASSLSLTYEQYF.

The chain is built from TRBV7-9 and TRBJ1-1; maybe TRBD1 (6 bases). CDR1 and CDR2 (germline): SEHNR, FQNEAQ (reference sequence). V lost 9 bases, J lost 3 bases, and 17 bases lay in between. The CDR3 spans 14 residues. In DNA form, the CDR3 reads TGTGCCAGTCAACAACAGGGTTTATACACTGAAGCTTTCTTT. Translating gives CASQQQGLYTEAFF.